Here is one TCR beta chain with its context. The data derive from a study of blood T cell repertoires in COVID-19. For the study at large: Specimens from acute and convalescent COVID-19 originated in the United States, Italy and Spain.

TCRdb's table, derived via immunoSEQ multiplex PCR, lists solely in-frame clones and lacks some. Of tens of thousands of clones in the sample, approximately 86% were seen once. Per the germline V gene, CDR1 is MGHDK and CDR2 is SYGVNS. The V end lost 1 base, the J end lost 5 bases, and 9 bases lay between the germline ends. The CDR3 spans 15 residues. The specimen was peripheral blood. This chain joins TRBV25-1 and TRBJ1-6; the D is unclear. This clonotype was sampled from a human donor in a cohort sampled during active COVID-19. In DNA form, the CDR3 reads TGTGCCAGCAGTGAATCGAAATCTAATAATTCACCCCTCCACTTT. Protein product: CASSESKSNNSPLHF.